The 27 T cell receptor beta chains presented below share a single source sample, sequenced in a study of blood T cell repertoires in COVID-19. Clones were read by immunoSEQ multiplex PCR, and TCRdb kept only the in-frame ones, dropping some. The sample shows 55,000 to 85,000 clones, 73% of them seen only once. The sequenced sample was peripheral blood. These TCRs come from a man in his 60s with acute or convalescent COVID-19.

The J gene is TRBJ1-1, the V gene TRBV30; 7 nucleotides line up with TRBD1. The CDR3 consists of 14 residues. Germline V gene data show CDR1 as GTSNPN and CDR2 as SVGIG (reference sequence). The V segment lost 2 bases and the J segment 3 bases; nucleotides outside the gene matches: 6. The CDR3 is CAWSKGARDTEAFF. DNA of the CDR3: TGTGCCTGGAGTAAGGGGGCGAGGGACACTGAAGCTTTCTTT.

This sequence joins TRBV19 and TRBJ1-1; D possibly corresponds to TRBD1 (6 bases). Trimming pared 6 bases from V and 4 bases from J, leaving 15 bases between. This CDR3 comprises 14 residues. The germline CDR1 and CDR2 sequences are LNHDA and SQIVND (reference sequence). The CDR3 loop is CASRAGVGSTEAFF. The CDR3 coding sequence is TGTGCCAGTAGGGCAGGGGTTGGGTCCACTGAAGCTTTCTTT.

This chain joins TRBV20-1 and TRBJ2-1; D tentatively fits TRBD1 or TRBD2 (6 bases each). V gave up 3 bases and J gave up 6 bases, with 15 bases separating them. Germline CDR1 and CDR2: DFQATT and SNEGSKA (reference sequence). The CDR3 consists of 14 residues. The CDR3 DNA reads TGCAGTGCTAGTGGGGGCGGGATCCTCAATGAGCAGTTCTTC. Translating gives CSASGGGILNEQFF.

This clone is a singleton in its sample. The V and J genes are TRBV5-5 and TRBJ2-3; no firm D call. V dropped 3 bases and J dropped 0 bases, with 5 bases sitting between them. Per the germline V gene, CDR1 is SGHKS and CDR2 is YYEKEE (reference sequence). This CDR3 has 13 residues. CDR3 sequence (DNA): TGTGCCAGCAGCTCTCCTAGCACAGATACGCAGTATTTT. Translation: CASSSPSTDTQYF.

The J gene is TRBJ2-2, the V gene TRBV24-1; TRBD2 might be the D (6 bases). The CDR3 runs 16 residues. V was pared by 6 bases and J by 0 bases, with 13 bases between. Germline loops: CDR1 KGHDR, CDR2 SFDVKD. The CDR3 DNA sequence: TGTGCCACCAGTTCCGCGCGGGGATCGAACACCGGGGAGCTGTTTTTT. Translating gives CATSSARGSNTGELFF.

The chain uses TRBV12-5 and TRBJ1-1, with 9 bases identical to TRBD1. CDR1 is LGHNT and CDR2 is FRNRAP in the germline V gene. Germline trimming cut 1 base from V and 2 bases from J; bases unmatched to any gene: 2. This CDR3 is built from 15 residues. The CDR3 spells CASGLGTGVNTEAFF. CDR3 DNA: TGTGCTAGTGGTTTGGGGACAGGGGTTAACACTGAAGCTTTCTTT.

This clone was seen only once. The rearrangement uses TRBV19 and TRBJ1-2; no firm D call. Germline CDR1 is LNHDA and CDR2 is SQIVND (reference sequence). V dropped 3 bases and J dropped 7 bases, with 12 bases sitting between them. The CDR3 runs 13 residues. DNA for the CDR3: TGTGCCAGTAGTATTATGCCCCGGAGTGGCTACACCTTC. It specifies CASSIMPRSGYTF.

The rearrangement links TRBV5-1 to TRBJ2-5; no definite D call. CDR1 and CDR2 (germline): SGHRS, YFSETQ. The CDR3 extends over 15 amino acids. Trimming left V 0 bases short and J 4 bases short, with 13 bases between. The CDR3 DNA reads TGCGCCAGCAGCTTGGCCGCAGATCCTGTAGAGACCCAGTACTTC. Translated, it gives CASSLAADPVETQYF.

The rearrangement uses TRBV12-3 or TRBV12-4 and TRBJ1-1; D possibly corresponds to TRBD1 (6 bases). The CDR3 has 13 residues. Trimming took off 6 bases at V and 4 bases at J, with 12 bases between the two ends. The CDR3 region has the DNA TGTGCCAGCAGCCCAGGGGCTAGCACTGAAGCTTTCTTT. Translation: CASSPGASTEAFF.

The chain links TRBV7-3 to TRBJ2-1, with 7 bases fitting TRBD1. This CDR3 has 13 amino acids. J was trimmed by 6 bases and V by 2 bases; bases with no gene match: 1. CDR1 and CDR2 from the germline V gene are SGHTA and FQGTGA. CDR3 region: CASSLDRANEQFF. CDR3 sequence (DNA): TGTGCCAGCAGCTTAGACAGGGCCAATGAGCAGTTCTTC. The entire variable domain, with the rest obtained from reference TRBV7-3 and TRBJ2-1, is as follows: GAGVSQTPSNKVTEKGKYVELRCDPISGHTALYWYRQSLGQGPEFLIYFQGTGAADDSGLPNDRFFAVRPEGSVSTLKIQRTERGDSAVYLCASSLDRANEQFFGPGTRLTVL.

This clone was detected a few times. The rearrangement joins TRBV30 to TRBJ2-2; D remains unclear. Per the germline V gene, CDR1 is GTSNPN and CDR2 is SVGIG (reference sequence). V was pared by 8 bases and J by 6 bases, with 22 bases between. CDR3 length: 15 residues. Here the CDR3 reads CAGFIWALGSGELFF. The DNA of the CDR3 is TGTGCCGGGTTCATCTGGGCACTTGGATCCGGGGAGCTGTTTTTT.

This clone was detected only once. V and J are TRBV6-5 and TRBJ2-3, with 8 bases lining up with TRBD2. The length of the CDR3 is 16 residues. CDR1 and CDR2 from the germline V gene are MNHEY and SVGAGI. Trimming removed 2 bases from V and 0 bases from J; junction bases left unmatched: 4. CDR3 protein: CASSYGRGASTDTQYF. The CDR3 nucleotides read TGTGCCAGCAGTTACGGGCGGGGGGCAAGCACAGATACGCAGTATTTT.

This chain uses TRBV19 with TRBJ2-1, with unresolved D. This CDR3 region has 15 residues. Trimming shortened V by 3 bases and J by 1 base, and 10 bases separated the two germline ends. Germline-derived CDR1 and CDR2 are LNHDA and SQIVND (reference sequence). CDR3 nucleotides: TGTGCCAGTAGTATTCCCCTAGGTTCCTACAATGAGCAGTTCTTC. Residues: CASSIPLGSYNEQFF.

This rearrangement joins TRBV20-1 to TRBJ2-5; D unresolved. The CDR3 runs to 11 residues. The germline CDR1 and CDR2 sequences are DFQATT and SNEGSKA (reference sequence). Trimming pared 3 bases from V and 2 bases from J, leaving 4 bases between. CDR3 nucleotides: TGCAGTGCTAGCTCTCAAGAGACCCAGTACTTC. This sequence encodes CSASSQETQYF.

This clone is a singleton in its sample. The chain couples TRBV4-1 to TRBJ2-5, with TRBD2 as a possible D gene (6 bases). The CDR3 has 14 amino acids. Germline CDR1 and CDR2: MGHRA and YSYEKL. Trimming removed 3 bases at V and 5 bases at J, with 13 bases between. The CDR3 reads CASSHGGVRETQYF. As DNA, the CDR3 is TGCGCCAGCAGCCACGGGGGTGTAAGGGAGACCCAGTACTTC.

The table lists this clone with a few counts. The CDR3 here is CASSPFRESLNQPQHF. The DNA for the CDR3 is TGTGCCAGCAGTCCCTTTAGGGAGTCACTCAATCAGCCCCAGCATTTT. This chain links TRBV28 with TRBJ1-5; D is uncertain. CDR1 is MDHEN, CDR2 SYDVKM, per germline. V lost 5 bases and J lost 3, with 17 bases in between. CDR3 length: 16 amino acids.

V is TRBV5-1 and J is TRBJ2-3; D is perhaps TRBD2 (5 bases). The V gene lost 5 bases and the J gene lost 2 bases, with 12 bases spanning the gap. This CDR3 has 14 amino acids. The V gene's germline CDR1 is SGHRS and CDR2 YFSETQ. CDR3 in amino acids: CASRPGINTDTQYF. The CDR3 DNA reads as TGCGCCAGCAGGCCCGGGATCAACACAGATACGCAGTATTTT. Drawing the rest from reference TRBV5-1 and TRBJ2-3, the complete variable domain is KAGVTQTPRYLIKTRGQQVTLSCSPISGHRSVSWYQQTPGQGLQFLFEYFSETQRNKGNFPGRFSGRQFSNSRSEMNVSTLELGDSALYLCASRPGINTDTQYFGPGTRLTVL.

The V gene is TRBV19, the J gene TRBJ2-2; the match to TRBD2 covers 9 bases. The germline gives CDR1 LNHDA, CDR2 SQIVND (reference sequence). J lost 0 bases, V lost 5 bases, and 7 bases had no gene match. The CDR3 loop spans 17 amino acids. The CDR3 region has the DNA TGTGCCAGTAGTCGGGGTAGCGGGGGTTCGAACACCGGGGAGCTGTTTTTT. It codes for CASSRGSGGSNTGELFF.

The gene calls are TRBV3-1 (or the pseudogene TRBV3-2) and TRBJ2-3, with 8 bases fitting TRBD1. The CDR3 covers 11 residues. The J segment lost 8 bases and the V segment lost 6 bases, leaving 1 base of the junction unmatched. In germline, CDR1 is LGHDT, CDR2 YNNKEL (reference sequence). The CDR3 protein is CASRQGATQYF. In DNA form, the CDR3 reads TGTGCCAGCAGGCAGGGGGCTACGCAGTATTTT.

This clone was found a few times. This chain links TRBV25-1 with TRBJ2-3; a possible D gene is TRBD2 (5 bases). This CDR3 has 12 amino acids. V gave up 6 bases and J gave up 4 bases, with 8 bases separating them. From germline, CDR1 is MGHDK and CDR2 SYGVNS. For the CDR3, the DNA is TGTGCCAGCAGCACGGAGGCAGATACGCAGTATTTT. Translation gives CASSTEADTQYF.

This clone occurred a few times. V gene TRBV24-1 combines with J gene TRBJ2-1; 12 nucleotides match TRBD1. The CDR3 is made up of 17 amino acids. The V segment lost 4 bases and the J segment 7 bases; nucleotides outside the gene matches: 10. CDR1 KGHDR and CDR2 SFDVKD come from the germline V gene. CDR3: CATSDTRDRGRVNEQFF. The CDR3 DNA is TGTGCCACCAGTGACACACGGGACAGGGGGCGGGTGAATGAGCAGTTCTTC.

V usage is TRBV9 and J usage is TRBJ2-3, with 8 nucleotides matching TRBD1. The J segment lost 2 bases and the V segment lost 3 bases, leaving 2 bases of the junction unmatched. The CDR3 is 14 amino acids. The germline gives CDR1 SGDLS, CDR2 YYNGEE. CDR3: CASSAGGYTDTQYF. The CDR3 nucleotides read TGTGCCAGCAGCGCAGGGGGCTACACAGATACGCAGTATTTT.

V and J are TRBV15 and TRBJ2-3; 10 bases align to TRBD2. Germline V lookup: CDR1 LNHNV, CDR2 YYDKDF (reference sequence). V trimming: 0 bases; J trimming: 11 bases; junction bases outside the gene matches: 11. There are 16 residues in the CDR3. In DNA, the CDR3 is TGTGCCACCAGCAGAGATCGGGCTAGCGGGGGCACGATGCAGTATTTT. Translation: CATSRDRASGGTMQYF.

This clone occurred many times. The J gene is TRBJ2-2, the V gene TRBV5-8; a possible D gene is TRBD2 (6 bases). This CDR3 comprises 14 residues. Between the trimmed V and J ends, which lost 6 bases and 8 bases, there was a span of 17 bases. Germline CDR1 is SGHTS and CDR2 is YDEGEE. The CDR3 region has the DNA TGTGCCAGCATCCGGGACTCGAGGTTGGGGGAGCTGTTTTTT. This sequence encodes CASIRDSRLGELFF.

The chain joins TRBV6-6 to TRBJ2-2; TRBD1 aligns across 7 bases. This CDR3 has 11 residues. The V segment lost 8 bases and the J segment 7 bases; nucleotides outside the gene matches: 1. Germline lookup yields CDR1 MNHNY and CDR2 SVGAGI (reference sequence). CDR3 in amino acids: CASQGVGELFF. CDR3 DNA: TGTGCCAGCCAGGGGGTCGGGGAGCTGTTTTTT.

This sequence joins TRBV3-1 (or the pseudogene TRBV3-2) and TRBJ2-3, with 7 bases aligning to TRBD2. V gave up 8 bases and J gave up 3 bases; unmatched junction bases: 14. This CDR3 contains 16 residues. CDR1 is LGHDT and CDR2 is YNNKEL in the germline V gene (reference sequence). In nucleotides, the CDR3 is TGTGCCAGCGGGGGGGGTGTCGCGGGAGAGACAGATACGCAGTATTTT. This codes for CASGGGVAGETDTQYF.

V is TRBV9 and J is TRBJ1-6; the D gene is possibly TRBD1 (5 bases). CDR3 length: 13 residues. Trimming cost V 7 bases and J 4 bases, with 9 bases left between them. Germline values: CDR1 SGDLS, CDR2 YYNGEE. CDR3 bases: TGTGCCAGCGGGGGGGATTATAATTCACCCCTCCACTTT. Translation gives CASGGDYNSPLHF.